Sequencing of this T cell receptor beta chain was carried out in a study of blood T cells in healthy people across ages. V dropped 8 bases and J dropped 4; count of bases not matched to a gene: 3. Germline CDR1 SNHLY, CDR2 FYNNEI. The CDR3 totals 13 residues. Study-wide results and limits: PBMCs went unsorted, and a conclusive naive versus antigen-experienced comparison was therefore prevented.

This clonotype came up a few times. Antigen specificity is unknown. It was with a sample-barcoded 5' primer and a J-beta primer mix that a second PCR of roughly 7 to 12 cycles was run. TCRdb passed the 5' RACE reads through MiXCR, listing each CDR3 protein once. The sample includes roughly 1,700,000 distinct CDR3 sequences, 28% of them seen just once. The chain employs TRBV2 and TRBJ2-3; 10 nucleotides align to TRBD2. The sequence derives from a woman aged 30 to 39 in good health. The specimen was blood. CDR3 in amino acids: CASGSGGADTQYF. CDR3 DNA: TGTGCCAGCGGGAGCGGGGGGGCAGATACGCAGTATTTT. The full variable domain, with the rest looked up from reference TRBV2 and TRBJ2-3, is EPEVTQTPSHQVTQMGQEVILRCVPISNHLYFYWYRQILGQKVEFLVSFYNNEISEKSEIFDDQFSVERPDGSNFTLKIRSTKLEDSAMYFCASGSGGADTQYFGPGTRLTVL.